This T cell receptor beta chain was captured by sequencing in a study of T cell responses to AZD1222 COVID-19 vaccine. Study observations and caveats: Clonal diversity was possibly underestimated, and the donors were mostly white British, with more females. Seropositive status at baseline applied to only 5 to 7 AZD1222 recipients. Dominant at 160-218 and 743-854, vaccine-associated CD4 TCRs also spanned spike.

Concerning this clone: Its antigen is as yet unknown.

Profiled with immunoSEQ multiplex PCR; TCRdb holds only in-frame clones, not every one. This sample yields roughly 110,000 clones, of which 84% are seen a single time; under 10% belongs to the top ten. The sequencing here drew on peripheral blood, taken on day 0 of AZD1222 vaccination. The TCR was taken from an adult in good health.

The CDR3 spells CASSPNLSGSGTGELFF. CDR3 sequence (DNA): TGCGCCAGCAGCCCCAACCTGAGCGGGAGTGGCACCGGGGAGCTGTTTTTT. The chain uses TRBV4-1 and TRBJ2-2; 8 bases fit TRBD2. The germline gives CDR1 MGHRA, CDR2 YSYEKL. The CDR3 length is 17 residues. V lost 4 bases and J lost 4; bases outside the gene matches: 11.